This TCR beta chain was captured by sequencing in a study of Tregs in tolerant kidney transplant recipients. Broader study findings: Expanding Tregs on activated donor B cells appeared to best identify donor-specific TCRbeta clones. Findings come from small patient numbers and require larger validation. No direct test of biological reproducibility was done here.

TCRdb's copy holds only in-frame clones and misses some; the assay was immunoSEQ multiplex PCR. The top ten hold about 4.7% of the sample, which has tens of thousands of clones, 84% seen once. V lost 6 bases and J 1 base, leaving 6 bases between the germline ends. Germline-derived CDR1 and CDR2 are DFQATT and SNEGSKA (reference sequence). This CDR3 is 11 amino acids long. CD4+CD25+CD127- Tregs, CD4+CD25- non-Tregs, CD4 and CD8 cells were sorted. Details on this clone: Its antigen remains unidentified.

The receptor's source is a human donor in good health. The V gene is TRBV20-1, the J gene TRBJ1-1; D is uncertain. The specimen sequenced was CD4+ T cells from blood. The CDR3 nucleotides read TGCAGTGCACTGAGGAACACTGAAGCTTTCTTT. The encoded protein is CSALRNTEAFF.